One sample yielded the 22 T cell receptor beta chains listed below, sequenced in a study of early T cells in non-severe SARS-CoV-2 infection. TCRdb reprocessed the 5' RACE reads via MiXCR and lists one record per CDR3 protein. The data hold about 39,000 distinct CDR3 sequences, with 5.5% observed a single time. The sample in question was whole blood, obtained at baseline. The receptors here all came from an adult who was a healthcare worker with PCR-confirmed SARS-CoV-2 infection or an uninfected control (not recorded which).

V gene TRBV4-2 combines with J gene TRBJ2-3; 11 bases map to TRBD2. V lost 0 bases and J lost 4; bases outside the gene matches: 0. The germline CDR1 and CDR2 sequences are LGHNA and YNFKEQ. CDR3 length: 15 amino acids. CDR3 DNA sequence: TGTGCCAGCAGCCAAGAACTAGCGGGGGCAGATACGCAGTATTTT. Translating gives CASSQELAGADTQYF.

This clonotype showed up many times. CDR3 DNA: TGTGCCAGCAGAGACGGGGCTGGACTAGCGATCCACGAGCAGTACTTC. Its protein product is CASRDGAGLAIHEQYF. The chain has TRBV6-2 or TRBV6-3 and TRBJ2-7, with 9 bases aligning to TRBD2. The CDR3 extends over 16 amino acids. Germline CDR1 reads MNHEY; CDR2 reads SVGEGT. J was trimmed by 5 bases and V by 6 bases; bases with no gene match: 14.

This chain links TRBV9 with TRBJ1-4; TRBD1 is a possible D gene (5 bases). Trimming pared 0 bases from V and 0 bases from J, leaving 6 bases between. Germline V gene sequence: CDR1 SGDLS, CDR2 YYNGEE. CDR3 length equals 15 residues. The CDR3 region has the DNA TGTGCCAGCAGCGTAGGGACATCAACTAATGAAAAACTGTTTTTT. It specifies CASSVGTSTNEKLFF.

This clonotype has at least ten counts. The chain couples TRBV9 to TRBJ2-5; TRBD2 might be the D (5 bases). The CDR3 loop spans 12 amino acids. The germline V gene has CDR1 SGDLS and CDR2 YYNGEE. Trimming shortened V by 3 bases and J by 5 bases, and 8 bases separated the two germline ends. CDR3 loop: CASSAGLETQYF. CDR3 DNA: TGTGCCAGCAGCGCGGGGTTGGAGACCCAGTACTTC.

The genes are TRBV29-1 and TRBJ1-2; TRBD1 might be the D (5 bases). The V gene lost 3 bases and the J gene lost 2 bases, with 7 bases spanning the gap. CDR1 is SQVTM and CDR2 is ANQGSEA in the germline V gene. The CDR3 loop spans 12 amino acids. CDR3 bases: TGCAGCGTTGAGGGGGAAAACTATGGCTACACCTTC. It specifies CSVEGENYGYTF.

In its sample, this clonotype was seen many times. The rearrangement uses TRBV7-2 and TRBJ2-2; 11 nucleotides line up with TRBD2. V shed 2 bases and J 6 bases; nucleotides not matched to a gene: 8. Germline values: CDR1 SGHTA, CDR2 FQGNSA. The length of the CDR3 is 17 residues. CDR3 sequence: CASSLRTTSGNSGELFF. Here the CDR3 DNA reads TGTGCCAGCAGCTTAAGAACGACTAGCGGGAATTCCGGGGAGCTGTTTTTT.

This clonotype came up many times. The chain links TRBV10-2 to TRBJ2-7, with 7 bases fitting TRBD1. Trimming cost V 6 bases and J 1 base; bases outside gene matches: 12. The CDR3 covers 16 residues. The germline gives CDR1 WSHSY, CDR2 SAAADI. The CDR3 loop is CASRRGRAPVSYEQYF. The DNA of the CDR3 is TGCGCCAGCAGAAGGGGGCGAGCCCCGGTTTCCTACGAGCAGTACTTC.

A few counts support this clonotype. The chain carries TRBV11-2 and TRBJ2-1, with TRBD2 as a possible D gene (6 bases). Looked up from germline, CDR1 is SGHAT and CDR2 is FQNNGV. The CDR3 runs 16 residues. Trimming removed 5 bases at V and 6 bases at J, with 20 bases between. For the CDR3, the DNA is TGTGCCAGCAGCCCCCCGGGGATTAGCGGCTCCAATGAGCAGTTCTTC. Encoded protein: CASSPPGISGSNEQFF.

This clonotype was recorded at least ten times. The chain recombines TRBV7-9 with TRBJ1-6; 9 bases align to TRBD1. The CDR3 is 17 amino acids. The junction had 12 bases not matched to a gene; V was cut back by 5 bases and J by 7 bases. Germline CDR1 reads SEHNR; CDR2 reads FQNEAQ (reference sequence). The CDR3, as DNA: TGTGCCAGCAGCCCGTCGATCGGGACAGGGAGAAATTCACCCCTCCACTTT. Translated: CASSPSIGTGRNSPLHF.

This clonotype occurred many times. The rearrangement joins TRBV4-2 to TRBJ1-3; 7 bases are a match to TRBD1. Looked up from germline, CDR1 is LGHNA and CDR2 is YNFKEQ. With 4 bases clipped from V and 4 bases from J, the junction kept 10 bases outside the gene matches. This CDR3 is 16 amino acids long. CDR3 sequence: CASSPSPGGLGNTIYF. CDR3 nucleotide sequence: TGTGCCAGCAGCCCGAGCCCAGGGGGTCTAGGAAACACCATATATTTT.

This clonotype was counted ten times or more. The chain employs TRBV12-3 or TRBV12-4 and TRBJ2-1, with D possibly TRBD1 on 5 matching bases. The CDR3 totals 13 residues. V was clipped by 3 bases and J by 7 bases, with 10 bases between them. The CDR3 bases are TGTGCCAGCAGTTTTAACAGGTGGAATGAGCAGTTCTTC. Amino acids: CASSFNRWNEQFF.

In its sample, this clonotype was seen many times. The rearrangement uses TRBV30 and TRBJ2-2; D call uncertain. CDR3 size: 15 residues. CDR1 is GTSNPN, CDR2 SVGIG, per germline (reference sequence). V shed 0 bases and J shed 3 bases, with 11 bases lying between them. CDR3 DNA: TGTGCCTGGAGTGTACAGTTCCAGGACACCGGGGAGCTGTTTTTT. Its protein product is CAWSVQFQDTGELFF.

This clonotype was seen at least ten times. CDR3 residues: CSAVSGKETQYF. Written as DNA, the CDR3 is TGCAGTGCGGTTAGCGGGAAAGAGACCCAGTACTTC. V gene TRBV20-1 combines with J gene TRBJ2-5; TRBD2 agrees at 8 bases. This CDR3 has 12 amino acids. The V and J ends lost 6 bases and 3 bases, in that order; junction bases with no gene match: 3. Per germline, CDR1 DFQATT and CDR2 SNEGSKA (reference sequence).

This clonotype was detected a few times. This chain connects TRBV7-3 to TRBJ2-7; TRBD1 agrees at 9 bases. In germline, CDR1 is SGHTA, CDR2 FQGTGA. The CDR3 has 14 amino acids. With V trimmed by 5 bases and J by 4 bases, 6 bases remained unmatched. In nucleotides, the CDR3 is TGTGCCAGCAGCATAGGACAGGGGCAATACGAGCAGTACTTC. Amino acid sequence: CASSIGQGQYEQYF. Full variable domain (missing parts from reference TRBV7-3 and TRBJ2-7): GAGVSQTPSNKVTEKGKYVELRCDPISGHTALYWYRQSLGQGPEFLIYFQGTGAADDSGLPNDRFFAVRPEGSVSTLKIQRTERGDSAVYLCASSIGQGQYEQYFGPGTRLTVT.

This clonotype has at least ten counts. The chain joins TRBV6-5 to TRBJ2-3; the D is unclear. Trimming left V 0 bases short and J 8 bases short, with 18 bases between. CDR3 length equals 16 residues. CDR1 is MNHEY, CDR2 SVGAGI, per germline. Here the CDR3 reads CASSYSAQAQLGTQYF. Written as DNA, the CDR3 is TGTGCCAGCAGTTACTCTGCCCAGGCTCAGTTGGGTACGCAGTATTTT.

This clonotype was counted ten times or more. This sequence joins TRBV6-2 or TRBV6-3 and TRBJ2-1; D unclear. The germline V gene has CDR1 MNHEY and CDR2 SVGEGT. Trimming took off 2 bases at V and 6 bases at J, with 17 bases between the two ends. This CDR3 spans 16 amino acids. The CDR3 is CASSYPKHAESNEQFF. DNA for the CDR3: TGTGCCAGCAGTTACCCCAAACATGCCGAAAGCAATGAGCAGTTCTTC.

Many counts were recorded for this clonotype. DNA for the CDR3: TGTGCCAGCTCGAAACAGGGCGATGGCTACACCTTC. Its translation: CASSKQGDGYTF. This chain joins TRBV18 and TRBJ1-2; tentatively, D is TRBD1 (6 bases). The CDR3 has 12 amino acids. V lost 6 bases to trimming and J lost 6 bases, with 11 bases between them. Germline assignment: CDR1 KGHSH and CDR2 LQKENI.

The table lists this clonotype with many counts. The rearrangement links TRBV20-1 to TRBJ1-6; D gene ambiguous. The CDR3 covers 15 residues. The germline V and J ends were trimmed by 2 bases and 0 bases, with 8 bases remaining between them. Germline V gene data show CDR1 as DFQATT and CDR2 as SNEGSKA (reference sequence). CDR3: CSARSGSSYNSPLHF. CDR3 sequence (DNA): TGCAGTGCTAGAAGTGGCAGCTCCTATAATTCACCCCTCCACTTT.

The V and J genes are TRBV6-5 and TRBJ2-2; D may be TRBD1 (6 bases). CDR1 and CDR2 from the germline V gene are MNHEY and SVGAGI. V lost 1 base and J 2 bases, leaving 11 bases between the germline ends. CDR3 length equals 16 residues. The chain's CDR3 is CASSYWGQGNTGELFF. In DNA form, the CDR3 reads TGTGCCAGCAGTTACTGGGGGCAGGGAAACACCGGGGAGCTGTTTTTT.

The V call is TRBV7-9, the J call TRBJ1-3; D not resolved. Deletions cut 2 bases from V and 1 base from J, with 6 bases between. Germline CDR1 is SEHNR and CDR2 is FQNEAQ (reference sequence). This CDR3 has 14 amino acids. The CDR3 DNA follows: TGTGCCAGCAGCTTAAAGGTTTCTGGAAACACCATATATTTT. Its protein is CASSLKVSGNTIYF.

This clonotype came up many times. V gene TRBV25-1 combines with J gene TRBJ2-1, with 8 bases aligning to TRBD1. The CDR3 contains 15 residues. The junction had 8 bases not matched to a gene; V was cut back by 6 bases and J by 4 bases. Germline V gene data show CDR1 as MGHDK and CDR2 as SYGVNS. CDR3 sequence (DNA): TGTGCCAGCAGGGGGGACAGGTTGGGATACAATGAGCAGTTCTTC. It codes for CASRGDRLGYNEQFF.

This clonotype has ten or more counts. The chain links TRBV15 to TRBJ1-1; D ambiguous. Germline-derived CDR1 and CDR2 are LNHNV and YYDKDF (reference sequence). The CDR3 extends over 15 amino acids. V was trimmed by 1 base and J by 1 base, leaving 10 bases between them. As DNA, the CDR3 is TGTGCCACCAGCAGAGTTCTGGGTGGGAACACTGAAGCTTTCTTT. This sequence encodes CATSRVLGGNTEAFF.